Below are 14 T cell receptor beta chains sequenced from a single sample in a study of blood T cell repertoires in COVID-19. TCRdb's copy holds only in-frame clones and misses some; the assay was immunoSEQ multiplex PCR. The sample has roughly 150,000 clones, more than 80% seen once; the top ten hold roughly 2.8%. The sequenced sample was peripheral blood. These receptors came from a man aged 55 to 69 with acute or convalescent COVID-19.

This chain uses TRBV25-1 with TRBJ1-1, with D perhaps TRBD1 (6 bases). V dropped 2 bases and J dropped 1 base, with 14 bases sitting between them. The CDR3 runs 16 residues. Germline V gene lookup returns CDR1 MGHDK and CDR2 SYGVNS. The CDR3 region is CASSENWGTTNTEAFF. The CDR3 nucleotides are TGTGCCAGCAGTGAAAATTGGGGGACAACGAACACTGAAGCTTTCTTT.

This clone appeared a single time. The chain links TRBV9 to TRBJ1-3; D may be TRBD1 (5 bases). V gave up 1 base and J gave up 0 bases, with 11 bases separating them. This CDR3 is 16 amino acids long. The V gene's germline CDR1 is SGDLS and CDR2 YYNGEE. The CDR3 here is CASSVTTGSSGNTIYF. CDR3 DNA sequence: TGTGCCAGCAGCGTAACCACAGGAAGCTCTGGAAACACCATATATTTT.

The chain links TRBV27 to TRBJ1-2; 12 bases are a match to TRBD1. Germline CDR1 is MNHEY and CDR2 is SMNVEV (reference sequence). V lost 8 bases, J lost 4 bases, and 5 bases stayed unmatched. The CDR3 is made up of 14 amino acids. The CDR3 spells CASFGTGGIYGYTF. DNA for the CDR3: TGTGCCAGCTTCGGGACAGGGGGCATCTATGGCTACACCTTC.

The chain uses TRBV2 and TRBJ2-3; a possible D gene is TRBD2 (5 bases). The germline V and J ends were trimmed by 3 bases and 2 bases, with 6 bases remaining between them. Germline CDR1 and CDR2: SNHLY and FYNNEI. This CDR3 contains 13 residues. CDR3 sequence (DNA): TGTGCCAGCAGTGAGACTACCACAGATACGCAGTATTTT. This translates into CASSETTTDTQYF.

The rearrangement uses TRBV30 and TRBJ2-1; 8 bases fit TRBD1. V lost 2 bases and J lost 4; bases outside the gene matches: 4. The CDR3 has 14 residues. Looked up from germline, CDR1 is GTSNPN and CDR2 is SVGIG (reference sequence). The CDR3 protein is CAWSTGGMYNEQFF. The DNA of the CDR3 is TGTGCCTGGAGTACAGGGGGTATGTACAATGAGCAGTTCTTC.

The chain joins TRBV19 to TRBJ1-5; D is unresolved. V shed 2 bases and J shed 7 bases, with 24 bases lying between them. CDR3 size: 18 residues. Germline loops: CDR1 LNHDA, CDR2 SQIVND (reference sequence). The CDR3 region is CASSINGRAEAFRQPQHF. The CDR3 DNA reads TGTGCCAGTAGTATAAATGGGAGGGCTGAGGCTTTTAGACAGCCCCAGCATTTT.

In this sample, this clone turned up a few times. This sequence joins TRBV5-1 and TRBJ1-2; 9 nucleotides line up with TRBD1. CDR1 and CDR2 (germline): SGHRS, YFSETQ. V was clipped by 4 bases and J by 1 base; unmatched bases: 5. CDR3 length: 15 residues. CDR3 loop: CASSAGQGNNYGYTF. The CDR3 DNA reads TGCGCCAGCAGCGCGGGACAGGGTAATAACTATGGCTACACCTTC. The full variable domain, completed using reference TRBV5-1 and TRBJ1-2, is KAGVTQTPRYLIKTRGQQVTLSCSPISGHRSVSWYQQTPGQGLQFLFEYFSETQRNKGNFPGRFSGRQFSNSRSEMNVSTLELGDSALYLCASSAGQGNNYGYTFGSGTRLTVV.

The gene calls are TRBV24-1 and TRBJ2-1; maybe TRBD1 (6 bases). Trimming took off 6 bases at V and 0 bases at J, with 20 bases between the two ends. This CDR3 region has 18 residues. CDR1 and CDR2 from the germline V gene are KGHDR and SFDVKD. CDR3 coding DNA: TGTGCCACCAGTTCCGGGACAAGTCTTTTTCGCTCCTACAATGAGCAGTTCTTC. Amino acid sequence: CATSSGTSLFRSYNEQFF.

Comment on this clone: Other DNA sequences of this sample code for an identical CDR3. This sequence joins TRBV3-1 (or the pseudogene TRBV3-2) and TRBJ1-1; D possibly corresponds to TRBD1 (5 bases). Trimming removed 3 bases at V and 5 bases at J, with 10 bases between. The CDR3 spans 13 residues. Germline CDR1 is LGHDT and CDR2 is YNNKEL (reference sequence). CDR3 residues: CASSQGGVTEAFF. The CDR3 DNA reads as TGTGCCAGCAGCCAGGGGGGGGTGACTGAAGCTTTCTTT.

This clone was recorded once. V and J are TRBV11-2 and TRBJ2-7, with 8 positions matching TRBD2. This CDR3 is built from 15 residues. The J segment lost 2 bases and the V segment lost 6 bases, leaving 9 bases of the junction unmatched. Per the germline V gene, CDR1 is SGHAT and CDR2 is FQNNGV. DNA of the CDR3: TGTGCCAGCAGTCCACGGCGGGGGGCCCCCTACGAGCAGTACTTC. It translates to CASSPRRGAPYEQYF. Combining the CDR3 with reference TRBV11-2 and TRBJ2-7 gives the whole variable domain EAGVAQSPRYKIIEKRQSVAFWCNPISGHATLYWYQQILGQGPKLLIQFQNNGVVDDSQLPKDRFSAERLKGVDSTLKIQPAKLEDSAVYLCASSPRRGAPYEQYFGPGTRLTVT.

The chain has TRBV2 and TRBJ1-4; weak D call: TRBD1 (6 bases). Germline CDR1 is SNHLY and CDR2 is FYNNEI. Trimming left V 6 bases short and J 5 bases short, with 16 bases between. The CDR3 spans 15 residues. For the CDR3, the DNA is TGTGCCAGCAGACCAAGACAGGCCCCCAATGAAAAACTGTTTTTT. Translated, it gives CASRPRQAPNEKLFF.

The chain has TRBV6-5 and TRBJ1-2, with TRBD1 identical over 7 bases. V shed 1 base, J shed 6 bases, and the junction held 5 bases outside the gene matches. Germline assignment: CDR1 MNHEY and CDR2 SVGAGI. The CDR3 is 14 residues long. CDR3 DNA: TGTGCCAGCAGTTACTTTAGGGACAGTAATGGCTACACCTTC. Translation: CASSYFRDSNGYTF.

The chain couples TRBV3-1 (or the pseudogene TRBV3-2) to TRBJ1-1; 7 nucleotides match TRBD1. Germline V gives CDR1 LGHDT, CDR2 YNNKEL (reference sequence). The length of the CDR3 is 14 residues. Trimming cost V 4 bases and J 3 bases; bases outside gene matches: 5. The CDR3 protein is CASSPGQADTEAFF. In DNA form, the CDR3 reads TGTGCCAGCAGCCCCGGACAGGCGGACACTGAAGCTTTCTTT.

The CDR3 loop is CASSAGGWNEKLFF. In DNA form, the CDR3 reads TGTGCCAGCAGCGCAGGGGGCTGGAATGAAAAACTGTTTTTT. The rearrangement joins TRBV7-2 to TRBJ1-4, with 8 bases fitting TRBD1. V was clipped by 5 bases and J by 5 bases; unmatched bases: 4. Germline lookup yields CDR1 SGHTA and CDR2 FQGNSA. The CDR3 sequence is 14 residues long.